What follows is one T cell receptor beta chain and its context. This sample stems from a study of T-cell reconstitution after alpha-beta-depleted transplantation in children. Germline loops: CDR1 LGHNA, CDR2 YNFKEQ. V was pared by 5 bases and J by 6 bases, with 14 bases between. The CDR3 spans 13 residues. The authors prepared the TCRbeta library with unique molecular identifiers. TCRdb used MiXCR to reprocess the PCR reads, holding one entry per CDR3 protein. The sample includes some 87,000 distinct CDR3 sequences, 15% to 18% of them seen just once. J is TRBJ2-7 and V is TRBV4-2, with D possibly TRBD2 on 5 matching bases. Sequenced here: PBMCs, mostly from graft donor cells, sampled 180 days after TCRalphabeta/CD19-depleted stem cell transplant. The sequence came from a male patient under 10 years old who had a stem cell transplant for acute lymphoblastic leukemia, so the T cells may come from the graft donor. This CDR3 is CASSSVQDFEQYF. In DNA form, the CDR3 reads TGTGCCAGCAGCTCAGTGCAGGACTTCGAGCAGTACTTC.